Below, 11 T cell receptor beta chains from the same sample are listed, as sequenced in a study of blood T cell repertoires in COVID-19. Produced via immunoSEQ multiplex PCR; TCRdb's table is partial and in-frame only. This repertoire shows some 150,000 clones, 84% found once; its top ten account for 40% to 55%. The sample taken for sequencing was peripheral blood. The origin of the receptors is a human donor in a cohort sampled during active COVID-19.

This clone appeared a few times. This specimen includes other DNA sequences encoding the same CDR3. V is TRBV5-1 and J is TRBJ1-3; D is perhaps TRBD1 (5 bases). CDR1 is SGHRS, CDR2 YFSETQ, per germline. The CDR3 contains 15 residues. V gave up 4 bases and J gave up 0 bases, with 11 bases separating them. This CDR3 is CASSPGQSSGNTIYF. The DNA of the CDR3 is TGCGCCAGCAGCCCCGGACAAAGCTCTGGAAACACCATATATTTT.

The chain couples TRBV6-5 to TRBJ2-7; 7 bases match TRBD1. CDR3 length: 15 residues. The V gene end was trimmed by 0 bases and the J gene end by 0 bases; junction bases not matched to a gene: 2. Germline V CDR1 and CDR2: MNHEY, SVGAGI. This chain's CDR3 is CASSYSRQGSYEQYF. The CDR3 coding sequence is TGTGCCAGCAGTTACTCGAGACAGGGCTCCTACGAGCAGTACTTC.

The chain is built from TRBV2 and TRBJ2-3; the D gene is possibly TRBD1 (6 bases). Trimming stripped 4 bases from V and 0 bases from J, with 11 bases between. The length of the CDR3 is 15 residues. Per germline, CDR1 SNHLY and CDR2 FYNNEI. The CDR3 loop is CASSARDISTDTQYF. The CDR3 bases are TGTGCCAGCAGTGCCCGGGACATTAGCACAGATACGCAGTATTTT.

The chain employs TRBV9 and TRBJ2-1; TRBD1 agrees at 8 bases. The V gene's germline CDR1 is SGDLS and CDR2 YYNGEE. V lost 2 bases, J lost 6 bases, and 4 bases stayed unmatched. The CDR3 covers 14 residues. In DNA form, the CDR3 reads TGTGCCAGCAGCGTGCAGGGGGCGAGCAATGAGCAGTTCTTC. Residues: CASSVQGASNEQFF.

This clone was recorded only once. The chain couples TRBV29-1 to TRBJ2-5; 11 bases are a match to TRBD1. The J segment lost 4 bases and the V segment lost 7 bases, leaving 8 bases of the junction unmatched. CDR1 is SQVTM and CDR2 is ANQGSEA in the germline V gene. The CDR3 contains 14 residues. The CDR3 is CSARTGGEVETQYF. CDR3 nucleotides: TGCAGCGCCCGGACAGGGGGCGAGGTAGAGACCCAGTACTTC. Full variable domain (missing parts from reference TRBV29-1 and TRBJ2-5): SAVISQKPSRDICQRGTSLTIQCQVDSQVTMMFWYRQQPGQSLTLIATANQGSEATYESGFVIDKFPISRPNLTFSTLTVSNMSPEDSSIYLCSARTGGEVETQYFGPGTRLLVL.

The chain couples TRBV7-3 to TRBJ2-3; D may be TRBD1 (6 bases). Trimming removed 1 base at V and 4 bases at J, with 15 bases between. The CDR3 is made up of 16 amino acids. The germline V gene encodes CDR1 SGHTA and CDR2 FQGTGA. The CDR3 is CASSLNPGAFADTQYF. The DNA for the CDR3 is TGTGCCAGCAGCTTAAATCCAGGGGCATTTGCAGATACGCAGTATTTT.

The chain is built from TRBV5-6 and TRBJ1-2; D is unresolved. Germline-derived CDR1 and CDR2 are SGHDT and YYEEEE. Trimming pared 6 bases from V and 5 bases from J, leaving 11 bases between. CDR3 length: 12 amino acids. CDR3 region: CASTRGGYGYTF. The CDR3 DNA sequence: TGTGCCAGCACTCGCGGCGGGTATGGCTACACCTTC.

The DNA of the CDR3 is TGTGCCAGTAGGGACAGGGGGCGTACTGAAGCTTTCTTT. Amino acid sequence: CASRDRGRTEAFF. The V and J genes are TRBV19 and TRBJ1-1; 11 bases align to TRBD1. After removal of 6 bases from V and 5 bases from J, the junction contained 2 bases not matched to a gene. The CDR3 runs to 13 residues. The germline V gene has CDR1 LNHDA and CDR2 SQIVND (reference sequence).

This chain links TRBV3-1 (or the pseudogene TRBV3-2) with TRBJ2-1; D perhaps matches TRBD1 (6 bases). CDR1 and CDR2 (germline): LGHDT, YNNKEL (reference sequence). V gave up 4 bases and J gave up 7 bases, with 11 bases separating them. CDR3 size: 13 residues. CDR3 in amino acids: CASSRGTGNEQFF. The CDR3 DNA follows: TGTGCCAGCAGCCGGGGCACAGGGAATGAGCAGTTCTTC.

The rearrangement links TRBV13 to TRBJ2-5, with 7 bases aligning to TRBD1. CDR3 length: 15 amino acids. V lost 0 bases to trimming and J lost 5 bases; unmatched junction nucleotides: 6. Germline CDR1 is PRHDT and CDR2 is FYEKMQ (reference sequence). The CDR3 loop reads CASSLGTGNGETQYF. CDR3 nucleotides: TGTGCCAGCAGCTTAGGGACAGGGAACGGGGAGACCCAGTACTTC.

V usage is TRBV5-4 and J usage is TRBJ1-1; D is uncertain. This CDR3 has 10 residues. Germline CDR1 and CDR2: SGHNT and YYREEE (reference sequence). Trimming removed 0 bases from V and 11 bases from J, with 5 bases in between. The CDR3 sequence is CASSLDSAFF. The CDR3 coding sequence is TGTGCCAGCAGCTTGGATTCTGCTTTCTTT.